The rows below give T cell receptor beta chains drawn from one sample of a study of cytomegalovirus exposure and HLA in healthy donors. TCRdb's table, derived via immunoSEQ multiplex PCR, lists solely in-frame clones and lacks some. The repertoire consists of approximately 100,000 clones, with around 82% occurring once and the leading ten covering under 13%. The sample comprised PBMCs. These receptors all stem from a woman in her late teens or twenties in good health and CMV-seropositive. Both conserved end residues are part of each CDR3. D genes are given only for firm matches. Size is stated for part of the rows, as once, few or many counts, or as a class when the clone is expanded.

clone size,J gene,V gene,D gene,CDR3 protein,CDR3 DNA
-,TRBJ2-7,TRBV7-9,TRBD1,CASSLDPGRGFYEQYF,TGTGCCAGCAGCTTAGACCCGGGCAGGGGGTTCTACGAGCAGTACTTC
-,TRBJ2-7,TRBV7-9,TRBD1,CASSSDRDLPYEQYF,TGTGCCAGCAGCTCCGACAGGGATCTTCCCTACGAGCAGTACTTC
-,TRBJ2-5,TRBV27,-,CASSFVGAGVETQYF,TGTGCCAGCAGTTTTGTGGGGGCCGGGGTTGAGACCCAGTACTTC
-,TRBJ2-7,TRBV29-1,TRBD1,CSAMREDRGSYEQYF,TGCAGCGCTATGCGGGAAGACAGGGGATCCTACGAGCAGTACTTC
-,TRBJ2-7,TRBV4-2,-,CASSQELLTAGEQYF,TGTGCCAGCAGCCAAGAGCTCCTAACCGCTGGTGAGCAGTACTTC
-,TRBJ1-3,TRBV13,TRBD1,CASSSRDRASLVRNTIYF,TGTGCCAGCAGCTCCCGGGACAGGGCGTCGTTGGTTCGAAACACCATATATTTT
-,TRBJ2-3,TRBV10-1,TRBD2,CASSEVKRGGDTQYF,TGCGCCAGCAGTGAGGTTAAGCGGGGGGGTGATACGCAGTATTTT
-,TRBJ2-7,TRBV7-2,-,CASSFDHTNYEQYF,TGTGCCAGCAGCTTTGATCACACAAACTACGAGCAGTACTTC
-,TRBJ2-7,TRBV2,-,CASSDGQSYEQYF,TGTGCCAGCAGTGACGGACAGTCCTACGAGCAGTACTTC
-,TRBJ2-7,TRBV28,TRBD1,CATLGGQGFVSSSYEQYF,TGTGCCACCCTCGGGGGACAGGGGTTCGTTAGCAGCTCCTACGAGCAGTACTTC
-,TRBJ1-3,TRBV7-2,-,CASSLGGQSGNTIYF,TGTGCCAGCAGCCTAGGAGGACAGTCTGGAAACACCATATATTTT
-,TRBJ1-1,TRBV27,-,CASSGGNMNTEAFF,TGTGCCAGCAGCGGGGGGAACATGAACACTGAAGCTTTCTTT
few,TRBJ2-3,TRBV7-6,-,CASSLTQADTQYF,TGTGCCAGCAGCTTAACGCAGGCAGATACGCAGTATTTT
-,TRBJ1-3,TRBV18,-,CASSPPRTGNTIYF,TGTGCCAGCTCACCACCCAGGACAGGAAACACCATATATTTT
-,TRBJ2-7,TRBV4-2,TRBD2,CASSQDVSGAFYEQYF,TGTGCCAGCAGCCAAGATGTGAGCGGGGCTTTCTACGAGCAGTACTTC
-,TRBJ1-2,TRBV11-2,TRBD1,CASSADRGRGGYTF,TGTGCCAGCAGCGCCGACAGGGGCCGGGGTGGCTACACCTTC
-,TRBJ1-6,TRBV7-9,-,CASSLSGTLNSPLHF,TGTGCCAGCAGCTTGAGCGGAACATTGAATTCACCCCTCCACTTT
-,TRBJ2-3,TRBV7-2,TRBD2,CASSLTSGSADTQYF,TGTGCCAGCAGCTTAACGAGCGGGAGTGCAGATACGCAGTATTTT
-,TRBJ1-1,TRBV7-8,-,CASSFDTKAFF,TGTGCCAGCAGCTTTGACACCAAGGCTTTCTTT
-,TRBJ1-1,TRBV12-5,-,CASGPSGYTEAFF,TGTGCTAGTGGTCCCAGCGGGTACACTGAAGCTTTCTTT
-,TRBJ2-1,TRBV14,TRBD2,CASSPGTSNEQFF,TGTGCCAGCAGCCCCGGGACTAGCAATGAGCAGTTCTTC
-,TRBJ2-4,TRBV28,TRBD1,CASSSYKTGLAKNIQYF,TGTGCCAGCAGTTCGTACAAGACAGGGCTAGCCAAAAACATTCAGTACTTC
-,TRBJ1-1,TRBV7-8,TRBD1,CASSLNRGRNTEAFF,TGTGCCAGCAGCTTAAACAGGGGGCGGAATACTGAAGCTTTCTTT
-,TRBJ2-3,TRBV9,-,CASSLTKGGTQYF,TGTGCCAGCAGCCTGACTAAGGGAGGTACGCAGTATTTT
once,TRBJ2-7,TRBV4-1,TRBD1,CASSGVKGAMDYEQYF,TGCGCCAGCAGCGGTGTGAAGGGGGCGATGGACTACGAGCAGTACTTC
once,TRBJ2-7,TRBV7-6,TRBD2,CASTPGLAGYEQYF,TGTGCCAGCACCCCGGGACTAGCGGGCTACGAGCAGTACTTC
-,TRBJ2-1,TRBV2,TRBD2,CASSDGTSGRSEQFF,TGTGCCAGCAGTGACGGGACTAGCGGGAGGAGTGAGCAGTTCTTC
few,TRBJ2-7,TRBV5-4,-,CASSPPGVGEQYF,TGTGCCAGCAGCCCACCGGGGGTAGGCGAGCAGTACTTC
-,TRBJ1-1,TRBV5-1,-,CASSLEPDSNTEAFF,TGCGCCAGCAGCTTGGAACCGGACAGCAACACTGAAGCTTTCTTT
once,TRBJ1-5,TRBV19,-,CASSIWQGGNQPQHF,TGTGCCAGTAGTATCTGGCAAGGGGGTAATCAGCCCCAGCATTTT
-,TRBJ1-6,TRBV6-1,-,CASTLGAPLHF,TGTGCCAGCACTCTGGGGGCACCACTCCACTTT
-,TRBJ2-1,TRBV7-2,-,CASSRSPASEQFF,TGTGCCAGCAGCAGAAGCCCAGCGAGCGAGCAGTTCTTC
-,TRBJ2-7,TRBV7-9,TRBD1,CASSLYAGQGYEQYF,TGTGCCAGCAGCTTATATGCGGGACAGGGTTACGAGCAGTACTTC
-,TRBJ2-3,TRBV7-3,-,CASSGRGGDTQYF,TGTGCCAGCAGCGGAAGGGGGGGAGATACGCAGTATTTT
-,TRBJ1-5,TRBV6-5,-,CASRLTLLEPQHF,TGTGCCAGCAGGCTAACCCTTTTGGAGCCCCAGCATTTT
-,TRBJ2-1,TRBV25-1,TRBD2,CASSVASGNNEQFF,TGTGCCAGCAGTGTGGCTAGCGGGAACAATGAGCAGTTCTTC
-,TRBJ2-7,TRBV19,-,CASSMGGDFYEQYF,TGTGCCAGTAGTATGGGCGGGGATTTTTACGAGCAGTACTTC
-,TRBJ2-3,TRBV27,TRBD1,CASSFGQGGRYTQYF,TGTGCCAGCAGTTTTGGACAGGGTGGGAGGTATACGCAGTATTTT
-,TRBJ2-1,TRBV5-5,TRBD2,CASSLGTSKKRDEQFF,TGTGCCAGCAGCCTCGGGACTAGCAAAAAAAGGGATGAGCAGTTCTTC
once,TRBJ1-6,TRBV5-1,-,CASSPGTTIYSYNSPLHF,TGCGCCAGCAGCCCCGGGACAACAATATACTCCTATAATTCACCCCTCCACTTT
few,TRBJ2-5,TRBV29-1,-,CSAARGLPGSQETQYF,TGCAGCGCCGCGAGGGGACTCCCAGGGTCACAAGAGACCCAGTACTTC
-,TRBJ1-5,TRBV29-1,TRBD1,CSVNRGADQPQHF,TGCAGCGTAAACAGGGGTGCGGATCAGCCCCAGCATTTT
few,TRBJ2-7,TRBV7-9,TRBD1,CASRSTGTGSYEQYF,TGTGCCAGCAGATCCACCGGGACAGGGTCCTACGAGCAGTACTTC
-,TRBJ2-7,TRBV5-1,TRBD1,CASSSMTGVAGGEQYF,TGCGCCAGCAGCTCCATGACCGGAGTCGCAGGGGGCGAGCAGTACTTC
-,TRBJ2-7,TRBV10-3,TRBD1,CAISYAGTGAYEQYF,TGTGCCATCAGCTACGCCGGGACAGGGGCCTACGAGCAGTACTTC
-,TRBJ1-2,TRBV15,TRBD1,CATSSPPWTGDYGYTF,TGTGCCACCAGCAGTCCCCCGTGGACAGGAGACTATGGCTACACCTTC
-,TRBJ1-4,TRBV6-1,TRBD1,CASRKTGGNEKLFF,TGTGCCAGCAGAAAGACAGGGGGTAATGAAAAACTGTTTTTT
-,TRBJ2-7,TRBV6-1,-,CASSEGGVLILYEQYF,TGTGCCAGCAGTGAAGGCGGTGTCCTAATCCTCTACGAGCAGTACTTC
-,TRBJ2-1,TRBV7-3,TRBD2,CASSPRPRAREGNEQFF,TGTGCCAGCAGCCCCCGCCCGAGGGCCCGGGAGGGCAATGAGCAGTTCTTC
-,TRBJ1-5,TRBV7-9,TRBD1,CASSPRDRSQPQHF,TGTGCCAGCAGCCCCAGGGACAGAAGCCAGCCCCAGCATTTT
-,TRBJ2-1,TRBV5-1,-,CASSGPQGTINEQFF,TGCGCCAGCAGCGGACCGCAGGGGACGATAAATGAGCAGTTCTTC